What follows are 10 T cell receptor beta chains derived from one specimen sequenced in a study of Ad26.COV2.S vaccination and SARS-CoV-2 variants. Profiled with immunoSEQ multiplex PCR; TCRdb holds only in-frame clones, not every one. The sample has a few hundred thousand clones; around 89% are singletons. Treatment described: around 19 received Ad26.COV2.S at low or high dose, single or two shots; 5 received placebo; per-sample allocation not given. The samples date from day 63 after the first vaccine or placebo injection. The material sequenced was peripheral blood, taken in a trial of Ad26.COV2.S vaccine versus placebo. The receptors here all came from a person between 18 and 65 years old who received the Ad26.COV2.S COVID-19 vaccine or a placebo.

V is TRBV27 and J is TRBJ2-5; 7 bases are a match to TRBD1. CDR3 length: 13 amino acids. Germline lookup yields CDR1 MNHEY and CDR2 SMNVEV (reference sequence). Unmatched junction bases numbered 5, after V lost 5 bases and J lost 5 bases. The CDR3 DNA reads TGTGCCAGCAGTCTTGGACAGGTGGAGACCCAGTACTTC. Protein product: CASSLGQVETQYF.

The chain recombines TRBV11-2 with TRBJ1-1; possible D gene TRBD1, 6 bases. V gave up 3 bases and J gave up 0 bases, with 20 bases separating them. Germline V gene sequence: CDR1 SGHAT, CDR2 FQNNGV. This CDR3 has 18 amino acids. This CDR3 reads CASSLDSGGRRLNTEAFF. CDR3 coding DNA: TGTGCCAGCAGCTTGGATTCGGGGGGCAGGCGGCTGAACACTGAAGCTTTCTTT.

The CDR3 loop reads CAISERQGNLYEQYF. In DNA form, the CDR3 reads TGTGCCATCAGTGAGAGGCAGGGTAATCTCTACGAGCAGTACTTC. V usage is TRBV10-3 and J usage is TRBJ2-7, with D maybe TRBD1 (5 bases). The CDR3 contains 15 residues. Trimming removed 2 bases from V and 3 bases from J, with 14 bases in between. The germline V gene has CDR1 ENHRY and CDR2 SYGVKD.

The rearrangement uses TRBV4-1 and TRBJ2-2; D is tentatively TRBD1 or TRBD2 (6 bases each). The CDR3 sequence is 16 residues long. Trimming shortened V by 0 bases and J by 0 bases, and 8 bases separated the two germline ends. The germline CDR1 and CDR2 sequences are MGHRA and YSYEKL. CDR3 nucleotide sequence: TGCGCCAGCAGCCAAGAGGGGGGCGCGAACACCGGGGAGCTGTTTTTT. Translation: CASSQEGGANTGELFF.

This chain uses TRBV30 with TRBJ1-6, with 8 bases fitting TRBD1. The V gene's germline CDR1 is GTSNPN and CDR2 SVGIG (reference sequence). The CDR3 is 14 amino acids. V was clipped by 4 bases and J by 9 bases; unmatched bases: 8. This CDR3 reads CAWIRAGGTSPLHF. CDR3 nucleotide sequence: TGTGCCTGGATCCGGGCAGGGGGCACTTCACCCCTCCACTTT.

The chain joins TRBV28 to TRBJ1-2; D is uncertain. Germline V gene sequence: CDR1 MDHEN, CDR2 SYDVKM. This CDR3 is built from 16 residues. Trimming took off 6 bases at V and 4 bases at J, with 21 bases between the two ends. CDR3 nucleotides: TGTGCCAGCAGAACGGATATTTTCCCTCCTGGCTATGGCTACACCTTC. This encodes CASRTDIFPPGYGYTF.

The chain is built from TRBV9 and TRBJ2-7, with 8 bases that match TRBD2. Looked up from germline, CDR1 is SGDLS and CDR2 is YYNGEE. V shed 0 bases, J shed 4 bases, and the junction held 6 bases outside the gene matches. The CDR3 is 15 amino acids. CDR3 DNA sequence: TGTGCCAGCAGCGTAGGAGGCGCGGGGGGATACGAGCAGTACTTC. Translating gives CASSVGGAGGYEQYF.

The CDR3: CASSLPGGGGSEAFF. The CDR3 DNA is TGTGCCAGCTCCCTCCCCGGGGGGGGCGGGTCTGAAGCTTTCTTT. The chain couples TRBV25-1 to TRBJ1-1; TRBD1 is a possible D gene (6 bases). Trimming cost V 8 bases and J 6 bases, with 22 bases left between them. The length of the CDR3 is 15 residues. Germline lookup yields CDR1 MGHDK and CDR2 SYGVNS.

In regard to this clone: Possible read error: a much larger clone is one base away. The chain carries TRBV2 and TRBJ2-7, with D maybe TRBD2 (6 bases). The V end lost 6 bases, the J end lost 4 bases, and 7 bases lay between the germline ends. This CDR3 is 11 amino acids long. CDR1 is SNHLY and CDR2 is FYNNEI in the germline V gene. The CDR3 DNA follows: TGTGCCAGCAGGGAGGGTTACGAGCAGTACTTC. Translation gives CASREGYEQYF.

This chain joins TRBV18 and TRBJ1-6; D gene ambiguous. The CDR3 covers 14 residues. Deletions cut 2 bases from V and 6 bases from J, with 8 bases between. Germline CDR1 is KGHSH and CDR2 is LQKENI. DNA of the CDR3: TGTGCCAGCTCACCATCAGCAGCTAATTCACCCCTCCACTTT. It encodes CASSPSAANSPLHF. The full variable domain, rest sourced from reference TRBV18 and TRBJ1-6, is NAGVMQNPRHLVRRRGQEARLRCSPMKGHSHVYWYRQLPEEGLKFMVYLQKENIIDESGMPKERFSAEFPKEGPSILRIQQVVRGDSAAYFCASSPSAANSPLHFGNGTRLTVT.